These 2 T cell receptor beta chains share one sample of origin, sequenced in a study of shared clonotypes between healthy human individuals. Libraries were prepared by immunoSEQ multiplex PCR; TCRdb keeps only in-frame clonotypes and omits some of them. This table has about half a million clones, approximately 81% appearing once. The sequenced sample consisted of PBMCs. The receptors here all came from a woman between 35 and 50 years old in good health. Some clones in this sample may be carry-over from other donors' samples.

V is TRBV2 and J is TRBJ2-7, with 8 bases aligning to TRBD1. This CDR3 spans 15 amino acids. Per the germline V gene, CDR1 is SNHLY and CDR2 is FYNNEI. V lost 2 bases to trimming and J lost 5 bases; unmatched junction nucleotides: 8. Here the CDR3 DNA reads TGTGCCAGCAGTGAACGGTCAGGGGGCGTAAACGAGCAGTACTTC. Its protein product is CASSERSGGVNEQYF.

This rearrangement joins TRBV27 to TRBJ1-5; D not certain. The V gene's germline CDR1 is MNHEY and CDR2 SMNVEV (reference sequence). This CDR3 has 16 amino acids. V lost 5 bases to trimming and J lost 1 base, with 15 bases between them. Here the CDR3 reads CASSPLPLGSNQPQHF. In DNA, the CDR3 is TGTGCCAGCAGTCCACTACCCTTGGGCAGCAATCAGCCCCAGCATTTT.